This T cell receptor (beta chain) originates from a study of blood T cell repertoires in COVID-19. Study-level information: Collection of acute and convalescent COVID-19 samples took place in the United States, Italy and Spain. The analysed material was cDNA or gDNA that came from T cells, B-cell-depleted T cells, or PBMCs.

As processed by the authors: It was from reference gene primer amplification that nucleated cell counts were estimated. Data came from immunoSEQ multiplex PCR; TCRdb stores just in-frame clones and leaves some out. The V and J calls and clone size are taken from that table; D and trimming were inferred from the DNA. This table has 130,000 to 150,000 clones, roughly 87% appearing once. The germline CDR1 and CDR2 sequences are MNHNS and SASEGT. This CDR3 spans 14 amino acids. Trimming took 2 bases from V and 2 from J, leaving 10 bases between them. Specimen: peripheral blood. This clonotype was sampled from a woman aged 50 to 60 with acute or convalescent COVID-19. The chain combines TRBV6-1 with TRBJ2-7; D unresolved. This CDR3 is CASSENPSPYEQYF. DNA of the CDR3: TGTGCCAGCAGTGAAAATCCCAGTCCCTACGAGCAGTACTTC.